Following are 13 T cell receptor beta chains from one sample sequenced in a study of cytomegalovirus exposure and HLA in healthy donors. PCR used 60 Vbeta primers and 13 Jbeta primers. Some clones are missing from TCRdb's copy, which holds only in-frame ones; the method was immunoSEQ multiplex PCR. The sample table includes approximately 120,000 clones. What was sequenced was PBMCs. These receptor sequences come from a middle-aged man in good health and CMV-seronegative.

The V call is TRBV27, the J call TRBJ1-2, with a weak D call TRBD1 (6 bases). Germline values: CDR1 MNHEY, CDR2 SMNVEV (reference sequence). The CDR3 sequence is 16 residues long. V lost 7 bases and J 4 bases, leaving 22 bases between the germline ends. The CDR3 bases are TGTGCCAGCATGGGGGCAGGGTTTTACCAAGGCTATGGCTACACCTTC. Translating gives CASMGAGFYQGYGYTF.

The DNA of the CDR3 is TGTGCCAGCAGCGGACAGGGGGCCGGGTATGATGGCTACACCTTC. Amino acid sequence: CASSGQGAGYDGYTF. The rearrangement links TRBV2 to TRBJ1-2; 11 positions agree with TRBD1. From germline, CDR1 is SNHLY and CDR2 FYNNEI. The CDR3 has 15 residues. The junction had 9 bases not matched to a gene; V was cut back by 6 bases and J by 6 bases.

The chain joins TRBV6-1 to TRBJ2-1; tentative D call: TRBD2 (5 bases). CDR3 length: 12 amino acids. With 1 base removed from V and 8 bases from J, the gap between germline ends came to 6 bases. Per the germline V gene, CDR1 is MNHNS and CDR2 is SASEGT. Here the CDR3 DNA reads TGTGCCAGCAGTGAAGTCGGGGATGAGCAGTTCTTC. It encodes CASSEVGDEQFF.

The rearrangement links TRBV7-8 to TRBJ2-5; the match to TRBD1 covers 8 bases. CDR1 SGHVS and CDR2 FQNEAQ come from the germline V gene. The CDR3 totals 15 residues. The V segment lost 5 bases and the J segment 5 bases; nucleotides outside the gene matches: 10. The CDR3 sequence is CASSLRGRPGETQYF. CDR3 DNA: TGTGCCAGCAGCCTCAGGGGGCGTCCTGGGGAGACCCAGTACTTC.

Turning to this clone: One end of the junction is discordant with germline, which a read error may explain. The CDR3: CTSTPTGRSQPQHF. CDR3 nucleotide sequence: TGTACCAGTACCCCGACAGGGAGGAGTCAGCCCCAGCATTTT. The chain has TRBV19 and TRBJ1-5; 7 bases align to TRBD1. Germline V gives CDR1 LNHDA, CDR2 SQIVND (reference sequence). This CDR3 spans 14 amino acids.

The chain joins TRBV5-1 to TRBJ1-4; a possible D gene is TRBD1 (5 bases). CDR1 is SGHRS and CDR2 is YFSETQ in the germline V gene. This CDR3 is 15 amino acids long. Trimming shortened V by 0 bases and J by 5 bases, and 11 bases separated the two germline ends. CDR3 amino acids: CASSLDQGGNEKLFF. CDR3 DNA: TGCGCCAGCAGCTTGGACCAGGGTGGGAATGAAAAACTGTTTTTT.

As concerns this clone: The junction and the germline gene differ at one end; a read error may be behind it. The V and J genes are TRBV7-7 and TRBJ2-7, with 10 bases fitting TRBD2. CDR1 SSHAT and CDR2 FNYEAQ come from the germline V gene (reference sequence). The CDR3 is 14 amino acids. This CDR3 is CASSPSGSTYEQYF. The CDR3 nucleotides read TGTGCTAGCAGTCCTAGCGGGAGCACCTACGAGCAGTACTTC.

The genes are TRBV19 and TRBJ1-4, with 9 bases aligning to TRBD1. This CDR3 is built from 15 residues. Germline V gene lookup returns CDR1 LNHDA and CDR2 SQIVND (reference sequence). V trimming: 5 bases; J trimming: 6 bases; junction bases outside the gene matches: 7. The CDR3 sequence: CASSQRTGVDEKLFF. In DNA, the CDR3 is TGTGCCAGTAGTCAGCGGACAGGGGTGGATGAAAAACTGTTTTTT.

The V call is TRBV19, the J call TRBJ1-5; D is uncertain. From germline, CDR1 is LNHDA and CDR2 SQIVND (reference sequence). The V end lost 6 bases, the J end lost 3 bases, and 15 bases lay between the germline ends. The CDR3 runs to 15 residues. CDR3 protein: CASSPNPGTNQPQHF. CDR3 sequence (DNA): TGTGCCAGTAGCCCCAACCCGGGAACCAATCAGCCCCAGCATTTT.

The J gene is TRBJ2-1, the V gene TRBV10-3; tentatively, D is TRBD2 (6 bases). This CDR3 has 17 amino acids. Trimming stripped 9 bases from V and 5 bases from J, with 26 bases between. CDR1 is ENHRY, CDR2 SYGVKD, per germline. This CDR3 reads CAISRLGPGTPNNEQFF. The CDR3 bases are TGTGCCATTAGTCGGCTGGGACCCGGGACTCCGAACAATGAGCAGTTCTTC.

This sequence joins TRBV6-1 and TRBJ2-3; 8 bases are a match to TRBD2. Germline V gene sequence: CDR1 MNHNS, CDR2 SASEGT. With 6 bases clipped from V and 4 bases from J, the junction kept 9 bases outside the gene matches. CDR3 size: 15 residues. CDR3 loop: CASRRGDGDADTQYF. The CDR3 DNA reads as TGTGCCAGCAGGCGGGGGGACGGGGATGCAGATACGCAGTATTTT.

The chain combines TRBV10-3 with TRBJ2-1, with TRBD2 matching over 8 bases. Germline CDR1 reads ENHRY; CDR2 reads SYGVKD. The V segment lost 10 bases and the J segment 7 bases; nucleotides outside the gene matches: 12. This CDR3 region has 14 residues. CDR3 sequence reads: CASKEREKWNEQFF. The CDR3 DNA sequence: TGTGCCAGCAAGGAGCGGGAGAAGTGGAATGAGCAGTTCTTC.

The V call is TRBV5-4, the J call TRBJ2-3; TRBD2 matches at 7 bases. The J segment lost 8 bases and the V segment lost 1 base, leaving 10 bases of the junction unmatched. This CDR3 has 15 amino acids. The germline CDR1 and CDR2 sequences are SGHNT and YYREEE (reference sequence). This CDR3 reads CASSLWIPSGGTQYF. The CDR3 DNA reads TGTGCCAGCAGCTTGTGGATTCCTAGCGGTGGTACGCAGTATTTT.